One T cell receptor beta chain is described in this entry. This CDR3 has 17 amino acids. The germline V gene has CDR1 SGHVS and CDR2 FQNEAQ. Trimming cost V 4 bases and J 5 bases; bases outside gene matches: 17. These data belong to a study of technical replicates of blood from a handful of donors. Sequenced by immunoSEQ multiplex PCR; TCRdb stores in-frame clones only, minus some. The sample records more than 75,000 clones, about 95% being singletons. The V gene is TRBV7-8, the J gene TRBJ2-7; 7 nucleotides line up with TRBD1. The sample comprised T cells isolated from PBMCs. This receptor was taken from a human donor in good health. CDR3 loop: CASSYSPTGFFLDEQYF. The CDR3 DNA sequence: TGTGCCAGCAGCTACTCCCCGACAGGGTTTTTCTTGGACGAGCAGTACTTC. Filled out from reference TRBV7-8 and TRBJ2-7, the complete variable domain reads GAGVSQSPRYKVAKRGQDVALRCDPISGHVSLFWYQQALGQGPEFLTYFQNEAQLDKSGLPSDRFFAERPEGSVSTLKIQRTQQEDSAVYLCASSYSPTGFFLDEQYFGPGTRLTVT.